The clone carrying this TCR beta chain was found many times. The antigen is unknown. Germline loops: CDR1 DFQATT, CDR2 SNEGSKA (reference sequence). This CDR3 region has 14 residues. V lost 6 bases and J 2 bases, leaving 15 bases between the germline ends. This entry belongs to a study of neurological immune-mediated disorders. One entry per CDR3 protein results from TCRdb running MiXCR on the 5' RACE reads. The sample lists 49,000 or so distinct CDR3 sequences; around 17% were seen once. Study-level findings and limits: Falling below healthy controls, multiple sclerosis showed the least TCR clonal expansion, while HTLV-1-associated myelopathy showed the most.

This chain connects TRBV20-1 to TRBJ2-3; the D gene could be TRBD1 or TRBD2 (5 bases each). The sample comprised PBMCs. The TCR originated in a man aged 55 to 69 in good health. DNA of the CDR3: TGCAGTGCCCCGATGGGGGTCTCCACAGATACGCAGTATTTT. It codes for CSAPMGVSTDTQYF.